This is a list of T cell receptor beta chains from one sample in a study of control samples from healthy donors and cancer patients. TCRdb's table, derived via immunoSEQ multiplex PCR, lists solely in-frame clones and lacks some. This table holds roughly 120,000 clones, around nine tenths found once. The sequenced sample consisted of blood. The receptors originated from a woman between 45 and 60 years old in good health. Each CDR3 is given with its conserved first and last residue. D genes are given only for firm matches. Clone size is given for some rows only: seen once, a few or many times, or a class if the clone is expanded.

clone size,V gene,J gene,D gene,CDR3 DNA,CDR3 protein
NA,TRBV19,TRBJ1-2,NA,TGTGCCAGTAGTATACAGGGGAATGGCTACACCTTC,CASSIQGNGYTF
NA,TRBV19,TRBJ2-3,TRBD2,TGTGCCAGTAGTATCATAAGCGGGGGGGCCGGTACGCAGTATTTT,CASSIISGGAGTQYF
NA,TRBV5-1,TRBJ1-6,NA,TGCGCCAGCAGCTTGAGCGGGAGCTCCTATAATTCACCCCTCCACTTT,CASSLSGSSYNSPLHF
NA,TRBV19,TRBJ2-1,TRBD2,TGTGCCAGTACCGCCCCCCCTAGCGGGACGGGTGAGCAGTTCTTC,CASTAPPSGTGEQFF
NA,TRBV7-9,TRBJ2-2,NA,TGTGCCAGCCGTCTTCAAAGGCCGTATGGGGATGACGGGGAGCTGTTTTTT,CASRLQRPYGDDGELFF
few,TRBV7-3,TRBJ1-1,TRBD1,TGTGCCAGCAGCTCCTCCGGGACAGGGGAGAGAAAAGCTTTCTTT,CASSSSGTGERKAFF
NA,TRBV6-5,TRBJ1-2,NA,TGTGCCAGCACTCCCAGGACCAACTATGGCTACACCTTC,CASTPRTNYGYTF
NA,TRBV30,TRBJ1-1,NA,TGTGCCTGCGATGGCGGGGTTGTTGAAGCTTTCTTT,CACDGGVVEAFF
NA,TRBV2,TRBJ1-5,NA,TGTGCCAGCAGTGTGATTAGGATTAGCAATCAGCCCCAGCATTTT,CASSVIRISNQPQHF
NA,TRBV7-2,TRBJ1-6,TRBD1,TGTGCCAGCAGCTTGGGGGACAGGGGGAGGTATTCACCCCTCCACTTT,CASSLGDRGRYSPLHF
NA,TRBV5-6,TRBJ1-2,NA,TGTGCCAGCAGCTTGGTAGGTGCAGATGGCTACACCTTC,CASSLVGADGYTF
NA,TRBV7-2,TRBJ1-6,NA,TGTGCCAGCAGCTTATCCGGGGCCAGGGATAATTCACCCCTCCACTTT,CASSLSGARDNSPLHF
NA,TRBV5-1,TRBJ2-7,NA,TGCGCCAGCAGCCTCACGTCGGACAGATTTTACGAGCAGTACTTC,CASSLTSDRFYEQYF
NA,TRBV6-5,TRBJ2-5,TRBD2,TGTGCCAGCATGTTTGCGGGAGTGGGGGAGACCCAGTACTTC,CASMFAGVGETQYF
NA,TRBV6-5,TRBJ1-1,NA,TGTGCCAGCAGTTACTCAAGACATTATAACACTGAAGCTTTCTTT,CASSYSRHYNTEAFF
NA,TRBV6-4,TRBJ2-5,NA,TGTGCCAGCAGTGACCGGATCGATTGGCGGGTGGAGGAGGAGACCCAGTACTTC,CASSDRIDWRVEEETQYF
NA,TRBV5-1,TRBJ2-2,TRBD1,TGCGCCAGCAGCTTGGGACAGGGTAGAAACACCGGGGAGCTGTTTTTT,CASSLGQGRNTGELFF
NA,TRBV27,TRBJ2-2,NA,TGTGCCAGCGGAACAGGGTTGCCCGGGGAGCTGTTTTTT,CASGTGLPGELFF
NA,TRBV2,TRBJ2-2,NA,TGTGCCAGCAGTGGACAGGCTACGAACACCGGGGAGCTGTTTTTT,CASSGQATNTGELFF
NA,TRBV5-1,TRBJ2-5,TRBD2,TGCGCCAGCAGCTTGGAGGGGACTAGCGGGAAGACCCAGTACTTC,CASSLEGTSGKTQYF
NA,TRBV30,TRBJ2-1,TRBD2,TGTGCCTGGAGACCCCTGGGGGGGATAGGTAATGAGCAGTTCTTC,CAWRPLGGIGNEQFF
once,TRBV6-5,TRBJ2-5,NA,TGTGCCAGCAGAATAACCAACCTAGAGACCCAGTACTTC,CASRITNLETQYF
NA,TRBV7-3,TRBJ2-2,TRBD2,TGTGCCAGCAGCTTTAGAGTTCCTGGACTAGCGGGAGACACCGGGGAGCTGTTTTTT,CASSFRVPGLAGDTGELFF
NA,TRBV30,TRBJ1-4,TRBD1,TGTGCCTGGAGTGTAGGGGACAGTTGGGAAAAACTGTTTTTT,CAWSVGDSWEKLFF
once,TRBV7-2,TRBJ1-3,NA,TGTGCCAGCAGCTTAGGGGGGACTGGAAACACCATATATTTT,CASSLGGTGNTIYF
many,TRBV7-9,TRBJ1-4,NA,TGTGCCAGCAGCTTGCGTAGGGAGGATGAAAAACTGTTTTTT,CASSLRREDEKLFF
NA,TRBV3-1/TRBV3-2,TRBJ2-5,TRBD1,TGTGCCAGCAGCCTCCTCGGGACAGAGACTCGGGAGACCCAGTACTTC,CASSLLGTETRETQYF
once,TRBV30,TRBJ2-5,NA,TGTGCCTGGAGTGTAACGCAAGAGACCCAGTACTTC,CAWSVTQETQYF
few,TRBV4-1,TRBJ2-3,NA,TGCGCCAGCAGCCAAGTTAACCTAATACGCACAGATACGCAGTATTTT,CASSQVNLIRTDTQYF
few,TRBV6-5,TRBJ1-1,NA,TGTGCCAGCAGTCGGAACACTGAAGCTTTCTTT,CASSRNTEAFF
NA,TRBV6-2/TRBV6-3,TRBJ2-4,NA,TGTGCCAGCAGTCCACTGCCAGGCGGGTTGAAAAACATTCAGTACTTC,CASSPLPGGLKNIQYF
NA,TRBV24-1,TRBJ1-2,TRBD1,TGTGCCACGAAGGACAGGGTTAACTATGGCTACACCTTC,CATKDRVNYGYTF
NA,TRBV12-3/TRBV12-4,TRBJ2-2,NA,TGTGCCAGCAGTTTATTTGCCGGGGAGCTGTTTTTT,CASSLFAGELFF
NA,TRBV9,TRBJ2-1,NA,TGTGCCAGCAGCGTAGCTCTGGAGACCCCCCATGATGAGCAGTTCTTC,CASSVALETPHDEQFF
once,TRBV16,TRBJ1-2,NA,TGTGCCAGCAGCCAATCGAGGGCAGTAACCAACTATGGCTACACCTTC,CASSQSRAVTNYGYTF
NA,TRBV7-3,TRBJ1-3,NA,TGTGCCAGCAGCTTAAACTCTGGAAACACCATATATTTT,CASSLNSGNTIYF
NA,TRBV30,TRBJ1-2,NA,TGTGCCTGGAGTATACAGGTTAACTATGGCTACACCTTC,CAWSIQVNYGYTF
NA,TRBV6-5,TRBJ1-5,NA,TGTGCCAGCAGACTCACAAGCAGCAATCAGCCCCAGCATTTT,CASRLTSSNQPQHF
NA,TRBV7-6,TRBJ2-2,NA,TGTGCCAGCAGCTCCCAGGGGCTGAACACCGGGGAGCTGTTTTTT,CASSSQGLNTGELFF
NA,TRBV7-9,TRBJ2-2,NA,TGTGCCAGCAGCTCGACGGACAAATGGACCGGGGAGCTGTTTTTT,CASSSTDKWTGELFF
NA,TRBV5-4,TRBJ1-2,NA,TGTGCCAGCAGCTCTTGGACCGGGAACTATGGCTACACCTTC,CASSSWTGNYGYTF
NA,TRBV4-3,TRBJ1-2,NA,TGCGCCAGCAGCCCATACAGGGAGGGGAACTATGGCTACACCTTC,CASSPYREGNYGYTF
NA,TRBV6-5,TRBJ1-1,TRBD1,TGTGCCAGCATGCGAGACAGGGGGAACACTGAAGCTTTCTTT,CASMRDRGNTEAFF
NA,TRBV4-1,TRBJ1-3,NA,TGCGCCAGCAGCCAAGGGAGGTGGAGTCCTGGAAACACCATATATTTT,CASSQGRWSPGNTIYF
NA,TRBV11-2,TRBJ2-5,NA,TGTGCCAGCAGCTTAGGAGGGGTACGGGGGTCAGAGACCCAGTACTTC,CASSLGGVRGSETQYF